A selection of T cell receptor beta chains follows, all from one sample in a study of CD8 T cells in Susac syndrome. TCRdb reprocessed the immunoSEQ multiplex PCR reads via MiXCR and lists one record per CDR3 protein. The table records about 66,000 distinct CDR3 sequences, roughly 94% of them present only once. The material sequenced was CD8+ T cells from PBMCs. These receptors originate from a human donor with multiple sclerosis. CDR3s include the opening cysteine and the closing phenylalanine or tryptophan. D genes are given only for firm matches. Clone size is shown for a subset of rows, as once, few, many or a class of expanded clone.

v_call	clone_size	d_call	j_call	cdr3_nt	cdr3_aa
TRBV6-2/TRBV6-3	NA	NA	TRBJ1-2	TGTGCCAGCAGACCGGCAGGGAACTATGGCTACACCTTC	CASRPAGNYGYTF
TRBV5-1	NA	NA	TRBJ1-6	TGCGCCAGCAGCTTGGCCGACGGTCATTCACCCCTCCACTTT	CASSLADGHSPLHF
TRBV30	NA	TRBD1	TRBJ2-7	TGTGCCTCGGACAGGGGCTTCTCCGAGCAGTACTTC	CASDRGFSEQYF
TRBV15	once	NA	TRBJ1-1	TGTGCCACCAGCGGAGACTTACTAGGAATCCCTGAAGCTTTCTTT	CATSGDLLGIPEAFF
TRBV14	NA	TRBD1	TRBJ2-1	TGTGCCAGCAGCCAACCGGGACAGGGGGACTACGGTGAGCAGTTCTTC	CASSQPGQGDYGEQFF
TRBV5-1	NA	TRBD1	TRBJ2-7	TGTGCCAGCAGCTTAACAGGGGACTACGAGCAGTACTTC	CASSLTGDYEQYF
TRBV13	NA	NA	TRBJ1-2	TGTGCCAGCAGCTTAGGCAGGGCAGCTAACTATGGCTACACCTTC	CASSLGRAANYGYTF
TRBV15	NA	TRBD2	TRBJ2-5	TGTGCCACCAGCAGAGTCCCCGGGACTAGTCCCGCGGAGACCCAGTACTTC	CATSRVPGTSPAETQYF
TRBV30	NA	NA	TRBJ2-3	TGTGCCTGGATAACAGCGGCCCCCACAGATACGCAGTATTTT	CAWITAAPTDTQYF
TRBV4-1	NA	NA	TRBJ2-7	TGCGCCAGCAGCCAAGTGCAGGAAGGCTACGAGCAGTACTTC	CASSQVQEGYEQYF
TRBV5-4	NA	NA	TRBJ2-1	TGTGCCAGCAGCCCTGACACCTCCTATCGGGACAATGAGCAGTTCTTC	CASSPDTSYRDNEQFF
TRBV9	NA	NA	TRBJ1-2	TGTGCCAGCAGCGTAGATGAGGAGGAAGCGGGGGATGGCTACACCTTC	CASSVDEEEAGDGYTF
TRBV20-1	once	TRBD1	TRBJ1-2	TGCAGTGCTAGAGTGCCCAACAGGGGTAACTATGGCTACACCTTC	CSARVPNRGNYGYTF
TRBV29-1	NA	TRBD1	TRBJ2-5	TGCAGCGTTGAAGGCACCACAGGGGCAGAGACCCAGTACTTC	CSVEGTTGAETQYF
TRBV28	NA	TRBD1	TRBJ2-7	TGTGCCAGCAGTTTCCCCGGGACAGGGGGATCCTACGAGCAGTACTTC	CASSFPGTGGSYEQYF
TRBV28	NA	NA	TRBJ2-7	TGTGCCAGCAGTTTATGGATGGCGAGGGGTTGGACCTACGAGCAGTACTTC	CASSLWMARGWTYEQYF
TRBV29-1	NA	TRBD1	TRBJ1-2	TGCAGCGTTGGGGCAGGGGGACGAGGTGGCTACACCTTC	CSVGAGGRGGYTF
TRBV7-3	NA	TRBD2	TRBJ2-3	TGTGCCAGCAGCCAAAGCGGGGGATTCACAGATACGCAGTATTTT	CASSQSGGFTDTQYF
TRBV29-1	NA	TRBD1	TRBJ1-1	TGCAGCGTGACAGGGGCGAACACTGAAGCTTTCTTT	CSVTGANTEAFF
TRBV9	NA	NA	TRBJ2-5	TGTGCCAGCAGCGGCGACGGGACACCGCAAGAGACCCAGTACTTC	CASSGDGTPQETQYF
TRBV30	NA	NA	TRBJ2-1	TGTGCCTGGAGTGCCCAACTCGATGAGCAGTTCTTC	CAWSAQLDEQFF
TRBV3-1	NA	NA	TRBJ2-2	TGTGCCAGCAGCGAGAGTATCTCCACCGGGGAGCTGTTTTTT	CASSESISTGELFF
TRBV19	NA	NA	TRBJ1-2	TGTGCCAGTACCACGCCGGTCGAAGCGCCCTATGGCTACACCTTC	CASTTPVEAPYGYTF
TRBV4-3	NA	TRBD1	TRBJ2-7	TGCGCCAGCAGCCAAGCGTGGACGGGACAGGGTTACGAGCAGTACTTC	CASSQAWTGQGYEQYF
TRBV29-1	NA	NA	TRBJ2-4	TGCAGCGTTGAAGGGGGGGCCAAAAACATTCAGTACTTC	CSVEGGAKNIQYF
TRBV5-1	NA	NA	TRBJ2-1	TGCGCCAGCAGAGGTCTGGAGGGCCCTTATTACAATGAGCAGTTCTTC	CASRGLEGPYYNEQFF
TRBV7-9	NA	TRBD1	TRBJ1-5	TGTGCCAGCAGCGGACAGGGGGCCTTAAATCAGCCCCAGCATTTT	CASSGQGALNQPQHF
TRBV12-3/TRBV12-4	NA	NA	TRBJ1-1	TGTGCCAGCAGTTTAGGAAACCCCACTGAAGCTTTCTTT	CASSLGNPTEAFF
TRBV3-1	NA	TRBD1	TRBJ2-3	TGTGCCAGCAGCCAAGGGACAGGGGAGGATACGCAGTATTTT	CASSQGTGEDTQYF
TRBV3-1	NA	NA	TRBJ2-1	TGTGCCAGCAGCCAAGATAGCGGCTCCTACAATGAGCAGTTCTTC	CASSQDSGSYNEQFF